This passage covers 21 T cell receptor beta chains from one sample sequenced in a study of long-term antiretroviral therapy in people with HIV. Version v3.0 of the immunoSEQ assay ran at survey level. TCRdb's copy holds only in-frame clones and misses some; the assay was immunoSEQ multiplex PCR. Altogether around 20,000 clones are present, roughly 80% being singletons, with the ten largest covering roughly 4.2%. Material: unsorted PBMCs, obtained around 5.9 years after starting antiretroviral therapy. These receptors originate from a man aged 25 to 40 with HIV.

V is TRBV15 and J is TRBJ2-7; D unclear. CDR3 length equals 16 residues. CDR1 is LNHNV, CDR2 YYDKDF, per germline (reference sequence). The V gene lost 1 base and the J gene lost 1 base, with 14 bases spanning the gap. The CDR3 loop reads CATSRVGAMGSYEQYF. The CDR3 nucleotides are TGTGCCACCAGCAGAGTTGGCGCTATGGGGTCCTACGAGCAGTACTTC.

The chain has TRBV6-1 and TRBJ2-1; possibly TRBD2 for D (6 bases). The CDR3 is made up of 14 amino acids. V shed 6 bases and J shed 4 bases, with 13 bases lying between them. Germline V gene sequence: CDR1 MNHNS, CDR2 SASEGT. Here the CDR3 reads CASSLAGTYNEQFF. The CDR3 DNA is TGTGCCAGCAGCCTTGCCGGGACTTACAATGAGCAGTTCTTC.

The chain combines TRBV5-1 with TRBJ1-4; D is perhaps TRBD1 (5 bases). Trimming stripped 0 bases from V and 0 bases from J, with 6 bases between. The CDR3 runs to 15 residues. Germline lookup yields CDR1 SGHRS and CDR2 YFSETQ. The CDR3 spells CASSLEGSTNEKLFF. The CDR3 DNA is TGCGCCAGCAGCTTGGAGGGGTCAACTAATGAAAAACTGTTTTTT. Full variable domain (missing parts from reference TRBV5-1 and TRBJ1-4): KAGVTQTPRYLIKTRGQQVTLSCSPISGHRSVSWYQQTPGQGLQFLFEYFSETQRNKGNFPGRFSGRQFSNSRSEMNVSTLELGDSALYLCASSLEGSTNEKLFFGSGTQLSVL.

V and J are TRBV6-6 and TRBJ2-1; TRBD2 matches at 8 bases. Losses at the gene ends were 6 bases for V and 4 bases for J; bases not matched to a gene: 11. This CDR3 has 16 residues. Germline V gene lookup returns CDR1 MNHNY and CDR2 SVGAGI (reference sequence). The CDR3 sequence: CASSSIIAGLYNEQFF. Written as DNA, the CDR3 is TGTGCCAGCAGCTCTATTATAGCGGGATTATACAATGAGCAGTTCTTC.

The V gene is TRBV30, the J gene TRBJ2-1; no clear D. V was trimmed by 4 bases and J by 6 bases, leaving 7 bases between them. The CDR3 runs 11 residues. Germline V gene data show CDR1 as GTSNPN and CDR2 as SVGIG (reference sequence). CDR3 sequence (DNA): TGTGCCTGGATATCCCGCAATGAGCAGTTCTTC. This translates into CAWISRNEQFF.

As DNA, the CDR3 is TGCGCCAGCAACCCCCTGACAGGGAACACCGGGGAGCTGTTTTTT. Translating it yields CASNPLTGNTGELFF. This rearrangement joins TRBV4-3 to TRBJ2-2; a possible D gene is TRBD1 (6 bases). Trimming removed 7 bases from V and 1 base from J, with 13 bases in between. The CDR3 covers 15 residues. Germline CDR1 and CDR2: LGHNA and YSLEER.

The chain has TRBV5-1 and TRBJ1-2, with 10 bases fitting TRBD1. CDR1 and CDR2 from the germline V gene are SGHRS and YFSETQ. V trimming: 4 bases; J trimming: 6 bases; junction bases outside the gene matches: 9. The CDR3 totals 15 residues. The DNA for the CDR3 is TGCGCCAGCAGCCTACGGACAGGGGGAGGTAATGGCTACACCTTC. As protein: CASSLRTGGGNGYTF. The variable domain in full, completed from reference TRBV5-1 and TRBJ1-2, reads KAGVTQTPRYLIKTRGQQVTLSCSPISGHRSVSWYQQTPGQGLQFLFEYFSETQRNKGNFPGRFSGRQFSNSRSEMNVSTLELGDSALYLCASSLRTGGGNGYTFGSGTRLTVV.

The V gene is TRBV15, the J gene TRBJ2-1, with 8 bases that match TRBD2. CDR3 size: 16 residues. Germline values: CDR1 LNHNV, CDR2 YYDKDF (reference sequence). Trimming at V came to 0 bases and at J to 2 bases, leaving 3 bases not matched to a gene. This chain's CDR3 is CATSRDHGGAYNEQFF. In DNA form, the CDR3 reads TGTGCCACCAGCAGAGATCACGGGGGGGCCTACAATGAGCAGTTCTTC. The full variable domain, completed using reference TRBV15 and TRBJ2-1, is DAMVIQNPRYQVTQFGKPVTLSCSQTLNHNVMYWYQQKSSQAPKLLFHYYDKDFNNEADTPDNFQSRRPNTSFCFLDIRSPGLGDTAMYLCATSRDHGGAYNEQFFGPGTRLTVL.

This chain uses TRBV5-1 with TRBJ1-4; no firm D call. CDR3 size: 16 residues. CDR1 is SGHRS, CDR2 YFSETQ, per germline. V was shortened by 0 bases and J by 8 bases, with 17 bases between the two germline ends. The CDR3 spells CASSLEGSGQREKLFF. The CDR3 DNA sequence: TGCGCCAGCAGCTTGGAGGGTAGCGGGCAAAGGGAAAAACTGTTTTTT.

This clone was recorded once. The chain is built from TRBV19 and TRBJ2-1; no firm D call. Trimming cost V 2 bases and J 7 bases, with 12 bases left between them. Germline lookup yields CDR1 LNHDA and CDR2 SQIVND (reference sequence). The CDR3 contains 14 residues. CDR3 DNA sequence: TGTGCCAGTAGTATATCACAGCTGGGGAATGAGCAGTTCTTC. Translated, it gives CASSISQLGNEQFF.

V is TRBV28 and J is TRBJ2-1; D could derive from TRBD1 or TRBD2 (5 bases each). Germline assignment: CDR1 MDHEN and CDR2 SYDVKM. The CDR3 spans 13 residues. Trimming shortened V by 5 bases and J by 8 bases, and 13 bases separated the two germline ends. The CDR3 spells CASSPGTGDEQFF. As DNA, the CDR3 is TGTGCCAGCAGTCCAGGGACCGGGGATGAGCAGTTCTTC.

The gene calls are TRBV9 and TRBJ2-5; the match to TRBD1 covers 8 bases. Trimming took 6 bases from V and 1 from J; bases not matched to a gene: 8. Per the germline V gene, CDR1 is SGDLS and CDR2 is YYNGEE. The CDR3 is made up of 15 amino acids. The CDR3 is CASTQGAGTQETQYF. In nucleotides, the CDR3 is TGTGCCAGCACCCAGGGGGCAGGGACCCAAGAGACCCAGTACTTC. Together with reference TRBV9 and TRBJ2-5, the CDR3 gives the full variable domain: DSGVTQTPKHLITATGQRVTLRCSPRSGDLSVYWYQQSLDQGLQFLIQYYNGEERAKGNILERFSAQQFPDLHSELNLSSLELGDSALYFCASTQGAGTQETQYFGPGTRLLVL.

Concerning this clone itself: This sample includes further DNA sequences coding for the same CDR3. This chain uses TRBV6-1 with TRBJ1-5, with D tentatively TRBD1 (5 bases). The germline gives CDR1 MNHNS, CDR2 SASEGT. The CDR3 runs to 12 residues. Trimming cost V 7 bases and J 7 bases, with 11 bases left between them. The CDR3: CASTGGGQPQHF. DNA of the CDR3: TGTGCCAGCACTGGGGGAGGGCAGCCCCAGCATTTT.

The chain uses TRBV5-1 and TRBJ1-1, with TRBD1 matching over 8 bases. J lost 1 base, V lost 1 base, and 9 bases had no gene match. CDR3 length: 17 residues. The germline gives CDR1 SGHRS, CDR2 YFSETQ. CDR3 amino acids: CASSLSSGGRGNTEAFF. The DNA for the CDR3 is TGCGCCAGCAGCTTGTCTTCAGGGGGCAGAGGGAACACTGAAGCTTTCTTT.

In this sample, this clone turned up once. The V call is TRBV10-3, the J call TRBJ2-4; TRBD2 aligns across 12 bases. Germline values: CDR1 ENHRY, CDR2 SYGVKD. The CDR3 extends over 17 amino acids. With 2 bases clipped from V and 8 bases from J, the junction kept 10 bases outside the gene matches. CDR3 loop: CAISELPTSGSKYIQYF. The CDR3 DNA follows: TGTGCCATCAGTGAGCTCCCGACTAGCGGGAGTAAATACATTCAGTACTTC.

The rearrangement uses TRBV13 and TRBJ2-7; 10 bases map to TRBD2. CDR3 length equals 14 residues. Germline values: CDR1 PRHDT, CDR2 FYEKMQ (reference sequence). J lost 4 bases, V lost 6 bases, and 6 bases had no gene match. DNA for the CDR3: TGTGCCAGCAGTCGAAGCGGGGGGGCTTACGAGCAGTACTTC. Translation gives CASSRSGGAYEQYF. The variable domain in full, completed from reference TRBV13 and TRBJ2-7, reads AAGVIQSPRHLIKEKRETATLKCYPIPRHDTVYWYQQGPGQDPQFLISFYEKMQSDKGSIPDRFSAQQFSDYHSELNMSSLELGDSALYFCASSRSGGAYEQYFGPGTRLTVT.

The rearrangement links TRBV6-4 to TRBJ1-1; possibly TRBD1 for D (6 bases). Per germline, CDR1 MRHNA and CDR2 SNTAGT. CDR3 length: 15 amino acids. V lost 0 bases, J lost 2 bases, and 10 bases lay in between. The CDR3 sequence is CASSDSRGGNTEAFF. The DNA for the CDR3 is TGTGCCAGCAGTGACTCGAGAGGGGGTAACACTGAAGCTTTCTTT.

CDR3 nucleotide sequence: TGTGCCAGCAGCGAGGGACTTACTAATACCTACGAGCAGTACTTC. This gives the protein CASSEGLTNTYEQYF. The chain couples TRBV11-2 to TRBJ2-7; D perhaps matches TRBD2 (6 bases). The CDR3 consists of 15 residues. Germline CDR1 and CDR2: SGHAT and FQNNGV. Trimming took 5 bases from V and 2 from J, leaving 16 bases between them.

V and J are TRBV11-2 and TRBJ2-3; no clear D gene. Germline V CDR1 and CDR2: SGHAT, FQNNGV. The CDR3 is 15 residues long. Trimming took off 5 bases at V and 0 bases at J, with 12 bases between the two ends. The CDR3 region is CASSKSRSSTDTQYF. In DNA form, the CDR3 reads TGTGCCAGCAGCAAATCTAGATCTAGCACAGATACGCAGTATTTT.

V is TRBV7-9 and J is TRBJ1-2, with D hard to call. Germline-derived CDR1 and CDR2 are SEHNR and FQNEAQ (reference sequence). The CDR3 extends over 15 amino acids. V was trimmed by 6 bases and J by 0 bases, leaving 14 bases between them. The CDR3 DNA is TGTGCCAGCAGTCATGGACGGATAGCTAACTATGGCTACACCTTC. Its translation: CASSHGRIANYGYTF.

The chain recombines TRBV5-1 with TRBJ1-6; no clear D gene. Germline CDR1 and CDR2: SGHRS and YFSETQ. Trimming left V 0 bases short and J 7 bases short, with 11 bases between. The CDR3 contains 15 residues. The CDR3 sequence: CASSLGYPENSPLHF. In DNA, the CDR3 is TGCGCCAGCAGCTTGGGTTATCCAGAGAATTCACCCCTCCACTTT. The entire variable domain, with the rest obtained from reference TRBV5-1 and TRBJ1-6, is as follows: KAGVTQTPRYLIKTRGQQVTLSCSPISGHRSVSWYQQTPGQGLQFLFEYFSETQRNKGNFPGRFSGRQFSNSRSEMNVSTLELGDSALYLCASSLGYPENSPLHFGNGTRLTVT.